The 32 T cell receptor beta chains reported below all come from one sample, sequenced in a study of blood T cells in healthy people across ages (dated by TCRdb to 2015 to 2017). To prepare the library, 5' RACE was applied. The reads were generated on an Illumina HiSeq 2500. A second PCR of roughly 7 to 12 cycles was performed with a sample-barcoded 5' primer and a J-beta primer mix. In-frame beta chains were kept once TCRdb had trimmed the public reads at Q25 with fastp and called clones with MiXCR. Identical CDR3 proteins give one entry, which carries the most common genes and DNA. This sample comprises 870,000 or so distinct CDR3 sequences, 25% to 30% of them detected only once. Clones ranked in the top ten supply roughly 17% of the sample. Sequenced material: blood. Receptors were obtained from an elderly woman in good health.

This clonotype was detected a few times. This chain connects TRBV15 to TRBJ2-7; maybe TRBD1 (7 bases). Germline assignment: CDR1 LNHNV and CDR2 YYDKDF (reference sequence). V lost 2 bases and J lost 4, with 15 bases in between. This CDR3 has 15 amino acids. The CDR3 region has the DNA TGTGCCACCAGCAGATCAAAGGGGGGACAGTACGAGCAGTACTTC. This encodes CATSRSKGGQYEQYF. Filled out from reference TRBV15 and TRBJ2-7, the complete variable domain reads DAMVIQNPRYQVTQFGKPVTLSCSQTLNHNVMYWYQQKSSQAPKLLFHYYDKDFNNEADTPDNFQSRRPNTSFCFLDIRSPGLGDTAMYLCATSRSKGGQYEQYFGPGTRLTVT.

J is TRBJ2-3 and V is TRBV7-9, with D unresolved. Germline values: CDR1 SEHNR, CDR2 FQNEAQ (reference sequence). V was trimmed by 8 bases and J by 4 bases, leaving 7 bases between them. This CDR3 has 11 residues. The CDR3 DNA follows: TGTGCCAGCGGCGGCGCAGATACGCAGTATTTT. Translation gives CASGGADTQYF.

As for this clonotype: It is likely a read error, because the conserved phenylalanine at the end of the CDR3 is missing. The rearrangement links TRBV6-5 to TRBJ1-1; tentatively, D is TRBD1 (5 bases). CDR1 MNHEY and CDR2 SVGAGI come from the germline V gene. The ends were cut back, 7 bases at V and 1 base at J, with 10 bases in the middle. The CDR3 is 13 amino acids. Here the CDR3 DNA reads TGTGCCAGCATGGACACTGAGAACACTGAAGCTTTCTTG. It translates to CASMDTENTEAFL.

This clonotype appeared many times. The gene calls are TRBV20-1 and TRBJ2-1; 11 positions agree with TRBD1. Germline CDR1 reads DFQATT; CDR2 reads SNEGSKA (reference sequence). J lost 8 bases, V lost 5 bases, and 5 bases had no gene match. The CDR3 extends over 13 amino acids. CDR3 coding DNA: TGCAGTGCTTCCCGGACAGGGGGCGATGAGCAGTTCTTC. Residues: CSASRTGGDEQFF.

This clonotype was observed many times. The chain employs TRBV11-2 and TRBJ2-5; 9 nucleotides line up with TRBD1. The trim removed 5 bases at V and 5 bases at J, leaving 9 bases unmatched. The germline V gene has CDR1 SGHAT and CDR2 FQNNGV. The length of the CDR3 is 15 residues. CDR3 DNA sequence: TGTGCCAGCAGCCCCTCCGGGACAGGGAAGGAGACCCAGTACTTC. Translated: CASSPSGTGKETQYF.

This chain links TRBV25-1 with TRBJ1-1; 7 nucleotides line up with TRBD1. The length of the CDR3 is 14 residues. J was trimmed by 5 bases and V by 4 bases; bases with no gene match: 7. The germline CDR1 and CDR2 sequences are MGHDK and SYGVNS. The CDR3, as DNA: TGTGCCAGCAGTGGGACAGGAAGGAGAACTGAAGCTTTCTTT. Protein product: CASSGTGRRTEAFF.

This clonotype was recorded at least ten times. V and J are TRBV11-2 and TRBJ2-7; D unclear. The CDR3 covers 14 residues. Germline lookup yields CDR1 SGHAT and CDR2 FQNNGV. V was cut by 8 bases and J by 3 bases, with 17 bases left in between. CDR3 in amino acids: CASGSGSGYYEQYF. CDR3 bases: TGTGCCAGCGGATCAGGATCCGGGTACTACGAGCAGTACTTC.

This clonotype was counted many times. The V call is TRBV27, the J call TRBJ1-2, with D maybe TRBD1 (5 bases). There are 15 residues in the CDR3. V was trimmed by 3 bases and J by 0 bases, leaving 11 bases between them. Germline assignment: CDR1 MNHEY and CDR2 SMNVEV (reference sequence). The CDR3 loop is CASSLVGDANYGYTF. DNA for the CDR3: TGTGCCAGCAGTTTGGTGGGGGATGCTAACTATGGCTACACCTTC.

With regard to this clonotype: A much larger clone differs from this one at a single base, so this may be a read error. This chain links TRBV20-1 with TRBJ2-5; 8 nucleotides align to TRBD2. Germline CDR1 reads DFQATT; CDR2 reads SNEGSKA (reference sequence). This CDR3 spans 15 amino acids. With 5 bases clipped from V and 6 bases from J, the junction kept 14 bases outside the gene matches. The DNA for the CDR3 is TGCAGTGCTGGGGGGGCTGGCGGGGGGATGAAGACCCAGTACTTC. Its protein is CSAGGAGGGMKTQYF.

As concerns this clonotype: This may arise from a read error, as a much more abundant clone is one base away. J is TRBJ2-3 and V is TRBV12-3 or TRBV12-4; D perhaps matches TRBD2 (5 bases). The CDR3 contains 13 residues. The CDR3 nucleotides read TGTGCCAGCAACTCTCGGGGAACAGATGCGCAGTATTTT. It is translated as CASNSRGTDAQYF.

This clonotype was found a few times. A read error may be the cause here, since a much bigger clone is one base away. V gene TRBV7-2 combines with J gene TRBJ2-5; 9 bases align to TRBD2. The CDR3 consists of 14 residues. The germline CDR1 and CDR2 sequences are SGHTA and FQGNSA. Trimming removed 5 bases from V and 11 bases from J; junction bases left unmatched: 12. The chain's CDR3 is CASSPSGASPGQYF. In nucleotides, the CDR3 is TGTGCCAGCAGCCCTAGCGGGGCTTCTCCCGGGCAGTACTTC.

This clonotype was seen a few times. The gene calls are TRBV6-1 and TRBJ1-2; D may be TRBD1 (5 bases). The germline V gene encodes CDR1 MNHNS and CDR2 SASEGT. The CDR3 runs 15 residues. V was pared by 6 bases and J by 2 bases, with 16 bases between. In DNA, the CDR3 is TGTGCCAGCAGCTTGGGGCAGGGCCCGAACTATGGCTACACCTTC. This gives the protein CASSLGQGPNYGYTF.

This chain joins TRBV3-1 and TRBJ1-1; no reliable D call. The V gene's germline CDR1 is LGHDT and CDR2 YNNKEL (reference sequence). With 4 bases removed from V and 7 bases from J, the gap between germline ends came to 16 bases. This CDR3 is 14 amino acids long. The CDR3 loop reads CASSPKRNSHEAFF. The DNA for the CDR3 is TGTGCCAGCAGCCCCAAGCGGAATAGCCATGAAGCTTTCTTT.

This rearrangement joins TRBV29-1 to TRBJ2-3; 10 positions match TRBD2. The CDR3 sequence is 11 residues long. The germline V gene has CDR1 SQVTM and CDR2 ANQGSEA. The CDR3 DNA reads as TGCGGGGGACTAGCGTACGATACGCAGTATTTT. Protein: CGGLAYDTQYF.

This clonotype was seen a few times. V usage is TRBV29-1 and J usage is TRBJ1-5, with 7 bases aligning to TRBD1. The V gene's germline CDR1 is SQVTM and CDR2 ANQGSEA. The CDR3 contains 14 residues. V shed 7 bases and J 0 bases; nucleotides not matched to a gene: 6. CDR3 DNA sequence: TGCAGCGCCGCCACAGGGGATAGCAATCAGCCCCAGCATTTT. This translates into CSAATGDSNQPQHF.

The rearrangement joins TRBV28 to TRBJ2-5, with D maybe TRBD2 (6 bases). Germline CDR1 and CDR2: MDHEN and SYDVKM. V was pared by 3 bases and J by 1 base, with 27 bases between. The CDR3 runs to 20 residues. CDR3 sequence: CASSFLLPSPGSQIQETQYF. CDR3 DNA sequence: TGTGCCAGCAGTTTCCTACTACCCTCGCCCGGGAGTCAAATCCAAGAGACCCAGTACTTC. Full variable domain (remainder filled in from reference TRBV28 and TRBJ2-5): DVKVTQSSRYLVKRTGEKVFLECVQDMDHENMFWYRQDPGLGLRLIYFSYDVKMKEKGDIPEGYSVSREKKERFSLILESASTNQTSMYLCASSFLLPSPGSQIQETQYFGPGTRLLVL.

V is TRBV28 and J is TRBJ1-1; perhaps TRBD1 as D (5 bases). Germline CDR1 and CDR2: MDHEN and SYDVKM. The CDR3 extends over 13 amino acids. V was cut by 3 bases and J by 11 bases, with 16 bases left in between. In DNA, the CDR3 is TGTGCCAGCAGTTTGGGGGTGGGGCAGGGCGCTTTCTTT. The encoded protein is CASSLGVGQGAFF.

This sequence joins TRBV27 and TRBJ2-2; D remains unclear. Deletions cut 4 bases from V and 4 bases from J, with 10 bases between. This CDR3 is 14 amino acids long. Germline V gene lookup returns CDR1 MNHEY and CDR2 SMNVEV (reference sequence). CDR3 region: CASSSPRSTGELFF. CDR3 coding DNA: TGTGCCAGCAGTTCACCCCGGTCCACCGGGGAGCTGTTTTTT.

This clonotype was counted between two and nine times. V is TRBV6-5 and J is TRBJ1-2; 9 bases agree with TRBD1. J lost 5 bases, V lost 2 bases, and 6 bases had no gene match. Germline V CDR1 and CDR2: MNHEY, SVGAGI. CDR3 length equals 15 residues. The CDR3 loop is CASSYTGTGSYGYTF. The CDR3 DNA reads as TGTGCCAGCAGTTACACCGGGACAGGGTCGTATGGCTACACCTTC.

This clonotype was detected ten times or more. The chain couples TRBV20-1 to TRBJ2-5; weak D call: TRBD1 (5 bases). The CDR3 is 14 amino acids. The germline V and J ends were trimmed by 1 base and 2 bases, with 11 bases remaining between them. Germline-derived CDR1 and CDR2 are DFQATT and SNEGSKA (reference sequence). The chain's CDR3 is CSARGATAQETQYF. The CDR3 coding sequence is TGCAGTGCTAGAGGAGCGACAGCTCAAGAGACCCAGTACTTC.

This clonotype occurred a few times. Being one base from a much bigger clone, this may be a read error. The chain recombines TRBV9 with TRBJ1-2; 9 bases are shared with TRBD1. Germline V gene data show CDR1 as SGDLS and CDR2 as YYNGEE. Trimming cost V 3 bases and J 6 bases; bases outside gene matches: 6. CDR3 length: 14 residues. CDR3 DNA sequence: TGTGCCAGCAGCGCAGGGACAGGGCCCCATGGCTACACCTTC. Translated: CASSAGTGPHGYTF.

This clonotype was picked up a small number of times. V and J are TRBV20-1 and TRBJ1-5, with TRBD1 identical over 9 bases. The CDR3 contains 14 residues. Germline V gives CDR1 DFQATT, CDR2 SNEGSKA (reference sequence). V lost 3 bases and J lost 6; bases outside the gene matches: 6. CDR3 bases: TGCAGTGCTAGGGGACAGGGAGGAAGTCAGCCCCAGCATTTT. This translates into CSARGQGGSQPQHF.

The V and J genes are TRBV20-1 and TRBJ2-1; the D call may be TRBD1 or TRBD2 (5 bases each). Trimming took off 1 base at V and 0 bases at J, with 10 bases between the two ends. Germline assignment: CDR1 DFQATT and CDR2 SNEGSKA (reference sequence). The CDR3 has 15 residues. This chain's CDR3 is CSARVGTRSYNEQFF. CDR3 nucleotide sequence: TGCAGTGCTAGAGTTGGGACGCGCTCCTACAATGAGCAGTTCTTC.

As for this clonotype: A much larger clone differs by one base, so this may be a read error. Written as DNA, the CDR3 is TGTGCCAGCAGTTTCGCCGTAAGGCGCACTGGAGCTTTCTTT. It encodes CASSFAVRRTGAFF. V is TRBV12-3 or TRBV12-4 and J is TRBJ1-1; D is undetermined. The CDR3 length is 14 residues.

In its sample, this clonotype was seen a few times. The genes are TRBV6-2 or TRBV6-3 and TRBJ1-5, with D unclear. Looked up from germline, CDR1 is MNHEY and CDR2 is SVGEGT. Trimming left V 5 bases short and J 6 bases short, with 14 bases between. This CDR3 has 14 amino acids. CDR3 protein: CASSHLQLSQPQHF. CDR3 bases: TGTGCCAGCAGTCACCTACAGCTGAGTCAGCCCCAGCATTTT.

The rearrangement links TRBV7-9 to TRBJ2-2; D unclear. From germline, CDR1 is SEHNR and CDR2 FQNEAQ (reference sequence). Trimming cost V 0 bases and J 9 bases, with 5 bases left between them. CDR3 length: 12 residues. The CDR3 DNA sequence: TGTGCCAGCAGCTTAGCAGGGTGGGAGCTGTTTTTT. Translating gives CASSLAGWELFF.

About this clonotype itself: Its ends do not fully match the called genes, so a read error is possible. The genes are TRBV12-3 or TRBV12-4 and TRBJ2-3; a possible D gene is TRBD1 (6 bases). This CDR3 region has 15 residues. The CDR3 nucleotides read TGTGCCAGCAGTTTAAGTAGCAGGGGAGCAGATGCGCAGTATTTT. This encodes CASSLSSRGADAQYF.

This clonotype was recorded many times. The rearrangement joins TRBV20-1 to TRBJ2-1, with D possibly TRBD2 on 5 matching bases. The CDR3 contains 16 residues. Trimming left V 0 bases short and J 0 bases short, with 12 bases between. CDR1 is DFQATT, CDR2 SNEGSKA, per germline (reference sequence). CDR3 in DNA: TGCAGTGCTAGAGACCACAGCGGAGGCTCCTACAATGAGCAGTTCTTC. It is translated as CSARDHSGGSYNEQFF.

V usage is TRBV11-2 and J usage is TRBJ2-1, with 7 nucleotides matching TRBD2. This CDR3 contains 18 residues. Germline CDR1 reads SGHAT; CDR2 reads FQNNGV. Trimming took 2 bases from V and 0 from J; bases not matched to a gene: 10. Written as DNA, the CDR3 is TGTGCCAGCAGCTTAACCTTTACTAGCGCGAGCTCCTACAATGAGCAGTTCTTC. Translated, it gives CASSLTFTSASSYNEQFF.

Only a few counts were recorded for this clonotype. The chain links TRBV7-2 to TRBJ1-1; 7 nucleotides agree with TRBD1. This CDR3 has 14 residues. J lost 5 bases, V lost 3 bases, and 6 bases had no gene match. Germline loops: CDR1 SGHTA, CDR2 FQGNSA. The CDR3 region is CASSFRGSGTEAFF. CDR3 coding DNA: TGTGCCAGCAGCTTCAGGGGGTCGGGTACTGAAGCTTTCTTT. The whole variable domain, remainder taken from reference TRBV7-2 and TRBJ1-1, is GAGVSQSPSNKVTEKGKDVELRCDPISGHTALYWYRQSLGQGLEFLIYFQGNSAPDKSGLPSDRFSAERTGGSVSTLTIQRTQQEDSAVYLCASSFRGSGTEAFFGQGTRLTVV.

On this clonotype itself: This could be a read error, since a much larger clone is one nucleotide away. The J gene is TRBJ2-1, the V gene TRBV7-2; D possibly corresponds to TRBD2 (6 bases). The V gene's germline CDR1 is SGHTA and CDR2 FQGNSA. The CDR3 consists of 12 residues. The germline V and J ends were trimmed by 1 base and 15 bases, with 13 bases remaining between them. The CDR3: CASSLDGAGLFF. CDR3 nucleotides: TGTGCCAGCAGCTTAGATGGAGCGGGCCTGTTCTTC. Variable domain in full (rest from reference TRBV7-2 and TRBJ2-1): GAGVSQSPSNKVTEKGKDVELRCDPISGHTALYWYRQSLGQGLEFLIYFQGNSAPDKSGLPSDRFSAERTGGSVSTLTIQRTQQEDSAVYLCASSLDGAGLFFGPGTRLTVL.

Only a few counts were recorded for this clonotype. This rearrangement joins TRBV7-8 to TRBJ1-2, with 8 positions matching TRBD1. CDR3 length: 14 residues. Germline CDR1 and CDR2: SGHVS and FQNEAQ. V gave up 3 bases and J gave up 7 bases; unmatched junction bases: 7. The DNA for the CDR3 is TGTGCCAGCAGCTTTCAGGGGGCGCACTGTGGCTACACCTTC. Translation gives CASSFQGAHCGYTF.